A selection of T cell receptor beta chains follows, all from one sample in a study of cytomegalovirus exposure and HLA in healthy donors. Assay: immunoSEQ multiplex PCR; the TCRdb copy retains only in-frame clones and omits some. The table includes 250,000 to 300,000 clones, 80% to 90% detected once. Sequencing was performed on PBMCs. These receptor sequences come from a woman between 18 and 29 years old in good health and CMV-seronegative. Both conserved end residues are part of each CDR3. A D gene is named only where the DNA matches it firmly. Size values are once, few and many counts, or a class for expanded clones, and some rows have none.

clone size: .
D gene: TRBD1
J gene: TRBJ1-2
V gene: TRBV23-1
CDR3 DNA: TGCGCCAGCAGTCAACCCCCGACAGGGGGCGGCTTTGGCTACACCTTC
CDR3 protein: CASSQPPTGGGFGYTF

clone size: .
D gene: .
J gene: TRBJ2-7
V gene: TRBV4-1
CDR3 DNA: TGCGCCAGCAGCCAAGAGGGGCGGGGAGCCGTATCCTACGAGCAGTACTTC
CDR3 protein: CASSQEGRGAVSYEQYF

clone size: .
D gene: TRBD1
J gene: TRBJ1-5
V gene: TRBV30
CDR3 DNA: TGTGCCTGGAGTGTTCTAGACAGGGGCAATCAGCCCCAGCATTTT
CDR3 protein: CAWSVLDRGNQPQHF

clone size: .
D gene: .
J gene: TRBJ2-7
V gene: TRBV4-1
CDR3 DNA: TGCGCCAGCAGCCAAGTAACAGAAACGTCCTACGAGCAGTACTTC
CDR3 protein: CASSQVTETSYEQYF

clone size: .
D gene: .
J gene: TRBJ2-7
V gene: TRBV29-1
CDR3 DNA: TGCAGCGTTTCTCGGACTACGTCCTCCTACGAGCAGTACTTC
CDR3 protein: CSVSRTTSSYEQYF

clone size: .
D gene: TRBD2
J gene: TRBJ2-7
V gene: TRBV7-2
CDR3 DNA: TGTGCCAGCAGCTTAGCTAGCGGGGGGACCTACGAGCAGTACTTC
CDR3 protein: CASSLASGGTYEQYF

clone size: .
D gene: .
J gene: TRBJ1-3
V gene: TRBV6-5
CDR3 DNA: TGTGCCAGCAGTTACTGGGCAGGGGACTCTGGAAACACCATATATTTT
CDR3 protein: CASSYWAGDSGNTIYF

clone size: .
D gene: .
J gene: TRBJ1-2
V gene: TRBV5-1
CDR3 DNA: TGCGCCAGCAGCGTACAGGCATCTAACTATGGCTACACCTTC
CDR3 protein: CASSVQASNYGYTF

clone size: .
D gene: .
J gene: TRBJ1-2
V gene: TRBV7-6
CDR3 DNA: TGTGCCAGCAGCTTAGAAAGACATCCTAACTATGGCTACACCTTC
CDR3 protein: CASSLERHPNYGYTF

clone size: .
D gene: .
J gene: TRBJ1-5
V gene: TRBV6-5
CDR3 DNA: TGTGCCAGCAGTTACCCAACAGGGAATGGGCAGCCCCAGCATTTT
CDR3 protein: CASSYPTGNGQPQHF

clone size: once
D gene: TRBD1
J gene: TRBJ1-2
V gene: TRBV7-3
CDR3 DNA: TGTGCCAGCAGCTCCGGACAGGGCGTGGATGGCTACACCTTC
CDR3 protein: CASSSGQGVDGYTF

clone size: .
D gene: .
J gene: TRBJ1-6
V gene: TRBV4-3
CDR3 DNA: TGCGCCAGCAGCCAAGAAGCAGGGAGGAATTCACCCCTCCACTTT
CDR3 protein: CASSQEAGRNSPLHF

clone size: many
D gene: .
J gene: TRBJ1-2
V gene: TRBV11-3
CDR3 DNA: TGTGCCAGCAAAGCGGGGCAGGATGGCTACACCTTC
CDR3 protein: CASKAGQDGYTF

clone size: once
D gene: .
J gene: TRBJ1-1
V gene: TRBV14
CDR3 DNA: TGTGCCAGCAGCCTACAGGGATTGACTGAAGCTTTCTTT
CDR3 protein: CASSLQGLTEAFF

clone size: .
D gene: .
J gene: TRBJ2-7
V gene: TRBV28
CDR3 DNA: TGTGCCAGCAGTTCCCCCGGGACACACAGAACGTACGAGCAGTACTTC
CDR3 protein: CASSSPGTHRTYEQYF

clone size: .
D gene: .
J gene: TRBJ1-5
V gene: TRBV2
CDR3 DNA: TGTGCCAGCAGTGGGGATCGGGGTCGTCAGCCCCAGCATTTT
CDR3 protein: CASSGDRGRQPQHF

clone size: .
D gene: .
J gene: TRBJ2-7
V gene: TRBV28
CDR3 DNA: TGTGCCAGCTCTAGGAGGCTCTACGAGCAGTACTTC
CDR3 protein: CASSRRLYEQYF

clone size: .
D gene: .
J gene: TRBJ1-5
V gene: TRBV19
CDR3 DNA: TGTGCCAGTAGTATCCCCATCGGGAGTCAGCCCCAGCATTTT
CDR3 protein: CASSIPIGSQPQHF

clone size: .
D gene: TRBD1
J gene: TRBJ1-2
V gene: TRBV6-4
CDR3 DNA: TGTGCCAGCAGCGCCGGGACAGCCAACTATGGCTACACCTTC
CDR3 protein: CASSAGTANYGYTF

clone size: once
D gene: TRBD1
J gene: TRBJ1-4
V gene: TRBV27
CDR3 DNA: TGTGCCAGCAGTCTTTATCGACAGGGAGGCAGGCTTAATGAAAAACTGTTTTTT
CDR3 protein: CASSLYRQGGRLNEKLFF

clone size: .
D gene: .
J gene: TRBJ2-3
V gene: TRBV7-9
CDR3 DNA: TGTGCCAGCAGCGTTAGTTACGATACTAGCACAGATACGCAGTATTTT
CDR3 protein: CASSVSYDTSTDTQYF

clone size: once
D gene: .
J gene: TRBJ2-3
V gene: TRBV4-1
CDR3 DNA: TGCGCCAGCAGCCAAGACCCGACCGAGCGGCCGCTAAGCACAGATACGCAGTATTTT
CDR3 protein: CASSQDPTERPLSTDTQYF

clone size: few
D gene: TRBD1
J gene: TRBJ2-7
V gene: TRBV9
CDR3 DNA: TGTGCCAGCAGTTCCGGGACAGGGCTTTACGAGCAGTACTTC
CDR3 protein: CASSSGTGLYEQYF

clone size: .
D gene: .
J gene: TRBJ2-2
V gene: TRBV6-5
CDR3 DNA: TGTGCCAGCAGTTACTCGATGGGCAGGCGCACCGGGGAGCTGTTTTTT
CDR3 protein: CASSYSMGRRTGELFF

clone size: .
D gene: TRBD1
J gene: TRBJ2-3
V gene: TRBV5-1
CDR3 DNA: TGCGCCAGCAGAACAGGGGAGAGGGCAGATACGCAGTATTTT
CDR3 protein: CASRTGERADTQYF

clone size: .
D gene: .
J gene: TRBJ2-2
V gene: TRBV5-1
CDR3 DNA: TGCGCCAGTCGCAGGGGCGTCGGTACCGGGGAGCTGTTTTTT
CDR3 protein: CASRRGVGTGELFF

clone size: .
D gene: TRBD1
J gene: TRBJ1-1
V gene: TRBV18
CDR3 DNA: TGTGCCAGCTCTCGTCAGGGGGCGAACACTGAAGCTTTCTTT
CDR3 protein: CASSRQGANTEAFF

clone size: .
D gene: TRBD1
J gene: TRBJ2-7
V gene: TRBV27
CDR3 DNA: TGTGCCAGCAGTCTCCTCGGACAGGGGGCCTACGAGCAGTACTTC
CDR3 protein: CASSLLGQGAYEQYF

clone size: .
D gene: .
J gene: TRBJ1-4
V gene: TRBV10-1
CDR3 DNA: TGCGCCAGCAGTGACAGTTCAACTAATGAAAAACTGTTTTTT
CDR3 protein: CASSDSSTNEKLFF

clone size: once
D gene: .
J gene: TRBJ1-5
V gene: TRBV11-2
CDR3 DNA: TGTGCCAGCAGCTTAGACGGGGTTCAGCCCCAGCATTTT
CDR3 protein: CASSLDGVQPQHF

clone size: .
D gene: .
J gene: TRBJ1-1
V gene: TRBV6-4
CDR3 DNA: TGTGCCAGCAGTGACTCGGGGGGACTAAAAGCTTTCTTT
CDR3 protein: CASSDSGGLKAFF

clone size: many
D gene: .
J gene: TRBJ1-1
V gene: TRBV9
CDR3 DNA: TGTGCCAGCAGCGTGGGACTCCGGAACACTGAAGCTTTCTTT
CDR3 protein: CASSVGLRNTEAFF

clone size: .
D gene: .
J gene: TRBJ1-1
V gene: TRBV6-5
CDR3 DNA: TGTGCCAGCAGCCAGGGACGGGGGGCTTTCTTT
CDR3 protein: CASSQGRGAFF

clone size: .
D gene: .
J gene: TRBJ2-7
V gene: TRBV4-1
CDR3 DNA: TGCGCCAGCAGCCCCGGGACCTACGAGCAGTACTTC
CDR3 protein: CASSPGTYEQYF

clone size: once
D gene: TRBD2
J gene: TRBJ2-7
V gene: TRBV7-9
CDR3 DNA: TGTGCCACTACTCCCGGGGCGGGAGGCGGCGAGCAGTACTTC
CDR3 protein: CATTPGAGGGEQYF

clone size: .
D gene: .
J gene: TRBJ1-1
V gene: TRBV27
CDR3 DNA: TGTGCCAGCAGTTCCTACGGGGGGACTGAAGCTTTCTTT
CDR3 protein: CASSSYGGTEAFF

clone size: few
D gene: .
J gene: TRBJ2-1
V gene: TRBV7-2
CDR3 DNA: TGTGCCAGCACCCTAGGACAGAGCTCCTACAATGAGCAGTTCTTC
CDR3 protein: CASTLGQSSYNEQFF

clone size: .
D gene: .
J gene: TRBJ2-7
V gene: TRBV4-3
CDR3 DNA: TGCGCCAGCAGCCAAGAACTAGGGGGATTGTACGAGCAGTACTTC
CDR3 protein: CASSQELGGLYEQYF

clone size: .
D gene: .
J gene: TRBJ2-7
V gene: TRBV2
CDR3 DNA: TGTGCCAGCAGTGAAGGAGGTCAGCCGTACGAGCAGTACTTC
CDR3 protein: CASSEGGQPYEQYF

clone size: .
D gene: TRBD1
J gene: TRBJ2-7
V gene: TRBV28
CDR3 DNA: TGTGCCAGCAGCTGGGACAGGGAATCCCTTTACGAGCAGTACTTC
CDR3 protein: CASSWDRESLYEQYF

clone size: .
D gene: .
J gene: TRBJ2-7
V gene: TRBV11-2
CDR3 DNA: TGTGCCAGCAGCGTTGGATGGATACAGGGTAAAGACTACGAGCAGTACTTC
CDR3 protein: CASSVGWIQGKDYEQYF

clone size: .
D gene: TRBD1
J gene: TRBJ2-5
V gene: TRBV28
CDR3 DNA: TGTGCCAGCAGTTTTCAGGGGGCGCGAGAGACCCAGTACTTC
CDR3 protein: CASSFQGARETQYF

clone size: .
D gene: .
J gene: TRBJ1-5
V gene: TRBV30
CDR3 DNA: TGTGCCTGGAATGGGCAGGGAAACCAGCCCCAGCATTTT
CDR3 protein: CAWNGQGNQPQHF

clone size: .
D gene: TRBD2
J gene: TRBJ2-5
V gene: TRBV27
CDR3 DNA: TGTGCCAGCAGAGGAGCGGGATTACAAGAGACCCAGTACTTC
CDR3 protein: CASRGAGLQETQYF

clone size: .
D gene: .
J gene: TRBJ1-2
V gene: TRBV9
CDR3 DNA: TGTGCCAGCAACAACCTGGGGGGGGCGGAGGGCTACACCTTC
CDR3 protein: CASNNLGGAEGYTF

clone size: once
D gene: .
J gene: TRBJ1-1
V gene: TRBV7-9
CDR3 DNA: TGTGCCAGCAGCCGTGGACAGATGAACACTGAAGCTTTCTTT
CDR3 protein: CASSRGQMNTEAFF

clone size: .
D gene: TRBD1
J gene: TRBJ2-5
V gene: TRBV27
CDR3 DNA: TGTGCCAGCAGTCCCCGACAGGGGGGAGAGACCCAGTACTTC
CDR3 protein: CASSPRQGGETQYF

clone size: .
D gene: TRBD2
J gene: TRBJ2-3
V gene: TRBV15
CDR3 DNA: TGTGCCACCAGCGGGGCAGGACTAGCGGTTAAGCAGTATTTT
CDR3 protein: CATSGAGLAVKQYF

clone size: .
D gene: TRBD1
J gene: TRBJ1-2
V gene: TRBV18
CDR3 DNA: TGTGCCAGCTCACCACCCGGACAGGGGAACTATGGCTACACCTTC
CDR3 protein: CASSPPGQGNYGYTF

clone size: .
D gene: TRBD2
J gene: TRBJ2-7
V gene: TRBV4-1
CDR3 DNA: TGCGCCAGCAGCCAAGGCCCACTAGCGACCTCCTACGAGCAGTACTTC
CDR3 protein: CASSQGPLATSYEQYF

clone size: .
D gene: .
J gene: TRBJ1-4
V gene: TRBV7-9
CDR3 DNA: TGTGCCAGCAGCCTCCCGTTCGCGGGGATGGGTGAAAAACTGTTTTTT
CDR3 protein: CASSLPFAGMGEKLFF

clone size: .
D gene: TRBD1
J gene: TRBJ1-1
V gene: TRBV27
CDR3 DNA: TGTGCCAGCAGTTTTCATCGGGACAGGGAAAGGTGGGACACTGAAGCTTTCTTT
CDR3 protein: CASSFHRDRERWDTEAFF

clone size: .
D gene: .
J gene: TRBJ1-2
V gene: TRBV6-5
CDR3 DNA: TGTGCCAGCCGATTCTTGGGAGCGGAATATGGCTACACCTTC
CDR3 protein: CASRFLGAEYGYTF

clone size: .
D gene: .
J gene: TRBJ2-7
V gene: TRBV30
CDR3 DNA: TGTGCCTGGGGACGAGGGGAGCAGTACTTC
CDR3 protein: CAWGRGEQYF

clone size: .
D gene: .
J gene: TRBJ2-7
V gene: TRBV18
CDR3 DNA: TGTGCCAGCTCAGCCATGACAGACATCTCACCTTACGAGCAGTACTTC
CDR3 protein: CASSAMTDISPYEQYF

clone size: .
D gene: .
J gene: TRBJ2-1
V gene: TRBV6-6
CDR3 DNA: TGTGCCAGCAGTTACCGGCTAGCAACCTACAATGAGCAGTTCTTC
CDR3 protein: CASSYRLATYNEQFF

clone size: .
D gene: .
J gene: TRBJ2-3
V gene: TRBV28
CDR3 DNA: TGTGCCAGCACCGACAGTTCTAGCACAGATACGCAGTATTTT
CDR3 protein: CASTDSSSTDTQYF